Each of the 13 T cell receptor beta chains below was sequenced from the same sample in a study of T cells in Graves' hyperthyroidism and ophthalmopathy. The CDR3 regions of TCR beta were amplified from RNA transcripts. With the HTBI primer set, the TCR CDR3 went through a first round of RT-PCR. TCRdb ran MiXCR on the multiplex PCR reads and lists one entry per CDR3 protein. The sample holds approximately 640,000 distinct CDR3 sequences, approximately 42% seen once. The specimen sequenced was peripheral blood or thyroid tissue (not recorded which). These receptors were obtained from an adult man with Graves' disease, either hyperthyroidism or ophthalmopathy (not recorded which).

This clonotype showed up just a few times. The genes are TRBV7-2 and TRBJ1-2; 10 bases map to TRBD1. Germline V gene lookup returns CDR1 SGHTA and CDR2 FQGNSA. J gave up 2 bases and V 6 bases, and 9 bases lay outside the gene matches. This CDR3 has 16 amino acids. The DNA of the CDR3 is TGTGCCAGCAGTTACAGGGACAGGGGATTCAACTATGGCTACACCTTC. Translated, it gives CASSYRDRGFNYGYTF.

This clonotype was seen more than once but under ten times. The V call is TRBV24-1, the J call TRBJ1-1; D is possibly TRBD1 (5 bases). CDR1 and CDR2 (germline): KGHDR, SFDVKD. There are 16 residues in the CDR3. The germline V and J ends were trimmed by 11 bases and 1 base, with 22 bases remaining between them. The CDR3 bases are TGTGCCAGCAGCTCGCTCGGAGGACAACCGAACACTGAAGCTTTCTTT. It encodes CASSSLGGQPNTEAFF.

The J gene is TRBJ1-6, the V gene TRBV2, with 7 nucleotides matching TRBD1. V gave up 6 bases and J gave up 7 bases; unmatched junction bases: 9. This CDR3 is built from 15 residues. CDR1 is SNHLY and CDR2 is FYNNEI in the germline V gene. CDR3 sequence reads: CASRPKGAGNSPLHF. For the CDR3, the DNA is TGTGCCAGCAGACCCAAGGGGGCGGGCAATTCACCCCTCCACTTT. The variable domain in full, completed from reference TRBV2 and TRBJ1-6, reads EPEVTQTPSHQVTQMGQEVILRCVPISNHLYFYWYRQILGQKVEFLVSFYNNEISEKSEIFDDQFSVERPDGSNFTLKIRSTKLEDSAMYFCASRPKGAGNSPLHFGNGTRLTVT.

The chain is built from TRBV11-2 and TRBJ2-7, with 11 bases identical to TRBD2. This CDR3 comprises 16 residues. Trimming cost V 5 bases and J 2 bases; bases outside gene matches: 8. Per germline, CDR1 SGHAT and CDR2 FQNNGV. CDR3 DNA sequence: TGTGCCAGCAGCCAAGAGCTTAGCGGGAGGGCCTACGAGCAGTACTTC. This translates into CASSQELSGRAYEQYF.

This chain connects TRBV10-3 to TRBJ2-7; D may be TRBD2 (5 bases). CDR1 is ENHRY, CDR2 SYGVKD, per germline. Deletions cut 4 bases from V and 2 bases from J, with 9 bases between. The CDR3 has 13 residues. Here the CDR3 reads CAISGTLPYEQYF. As DNA, the CDR3 is TGTGCCATCAGTGGGACTTTACCCTACGAGCAGTACTTC.

The rearrangement links TRBV4-1 to TRBJ1-5; D perhaps matches TRBD1 (5 bases). Germline CDR1 and CDR2: MGHRA and YSYEKL. The length of the CDR3 is 16 residues. Trimming removed 0 bases from V and 6 bases from J, with 15 bases in between. This CDR3 reads CASSQEMGQLRQPQHF. CDR3 nucleotides: TGCGCCAGCAGCCAAGAAATGGGGCAGTTGCGTCAGCCCCAGCATTTT.

The chain uses TRBV7-2 and TRBJ1-3; D might be TRBD1 (6 bases). The CDR3 runs 16 residues. The V end was cut by 3 bases, the J end by 0 bases, with 12 bases between. Germline V CDR1 and CDR2: SGHTA, FQGNSA. DNA for the CDR3: TGTGCCAGCAGCTTGAAGGGGGGGAACTCTGGAAACACCATATATTTT. It codes for CASSLKGGNSGNTIYF.

Points on this clonotype: A much larger clone differs from this one at a single base, so this may be a read error. The conserved phenylalanine or tryptophan is not found at the CDR3 terminus, so this likely reflects a read error. The rearrangement links TRBV7-8 to TRBJ1-6; 9 nucleotides agree with TRBD1. The V and J ends lost 1 base and 9 bases, in that order; junction bases with no gene match: 4. CDR1 is SGHVS, CDR2 FQNEAQ, per germline. CDR3 size: 15 residues. The CDR3 DNA sequence: TGTGCCAGCAGCTTAGATGGGGACAGGGTTTCACCCCTCCACCTT. Its protein product is CASSLDGDRVSPLHL.

V and J are TRBV29-1 and TRBJ1-2, with D unresolved. Germline V gene sequence: CDR1 SQVTM, CDR2 ANQGSEA. Trimming stripped 1 base from V and 7 bases from J, with 16 bases between. The CDR3 runs 14 residues. The CDR3 is CSVEGPSRISGYTF. As DNA, the CDR3 is TGCAGCGTTGAAGGACCCTCAAGGATTAGTGGCTACACCTTC.

Ten or more counts support this clonotype. The V and J genes are TRBV29-1 and TRBJ2-7, with 8 bases aligning to TRBD2. After removal of 3 bases from V and 1 base from J, the junction contained 2 bases not matched to a gene. The germline gives CDR1 SQVTM, CDR2 ANQGSEA. The CDR3 has 13 amino acids. The chain's CDR3 is CSVELAGSYEQYF. The DNA of the CDR3 is TGCAGCGTTGAGCTAGCGGGTTCCTACGAGCAGTACTTC.

V is TRBV5-4 and J is TRBJ2-2; D possibly corresponds to TRBD1 (6 bases). Germline loops: CDR1 SGHNT, CDR2 YYREEE (reference sequence). The CDR3 contains 16 residues. V shed 2 bases and J shed 0 bases, with 11 bases lying between them. CDR3 in amino acids: CASSLSTGANTGELFF. The CDR3 DNA reads as TGTGCCAGCAGCTTATCGACAGGAGCGAACACCGGGGAGCTGTTTTTT.

Note on this clonotype: The CDR3 does not end in the conserved phenylalanine or tryptophan, so this is likely a read error. The chain employs TRBV7-9 and TRBJ1-1; D unclear. Trimming took 2 bases from V and 2 from J, leaving 6 bases between them. Germline assignment: CDR1 SEHNR and CDR2 FQNEAQ (reference sequence). This CDR3 spans 13 amino acids. The CDR3 region has the DNA TGTGCCAGCAGCTTAACCGAAAACACTGAAGCTTTCTGT. Its translation: CASSLTENTEAFC.

As DNA, the CDR3 is TGCGCCAGCAGCCCTGCCGGACAGGGGGCTGGAAATTCACCCCTCCACTTT. Its protein product is CASSPAGQGAGNSPLHF. The chain links TRBV5-1 to TRBJ1-6; TRBD1 aligns across 11 bases. The germline CDR1 and CDR2 sequences are SGHRS and YFSETQ. The CDR3 is made up of 17 amino acids. V was clipped by 4 bases and J by 7 bases; unmatched bases: 10.